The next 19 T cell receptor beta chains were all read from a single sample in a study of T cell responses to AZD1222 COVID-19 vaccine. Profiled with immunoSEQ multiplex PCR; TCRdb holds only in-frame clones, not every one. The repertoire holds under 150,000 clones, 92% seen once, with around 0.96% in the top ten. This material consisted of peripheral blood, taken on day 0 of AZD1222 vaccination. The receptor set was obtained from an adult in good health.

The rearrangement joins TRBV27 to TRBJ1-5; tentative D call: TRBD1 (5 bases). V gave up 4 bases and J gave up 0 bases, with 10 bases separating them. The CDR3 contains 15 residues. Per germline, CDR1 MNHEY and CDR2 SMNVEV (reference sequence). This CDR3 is CASSSEGYSNQPQHF. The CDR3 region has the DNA TGTGCCAGCAGTTCGGAGGGGTATAGCAATCAGCCCCAGCATTTT.

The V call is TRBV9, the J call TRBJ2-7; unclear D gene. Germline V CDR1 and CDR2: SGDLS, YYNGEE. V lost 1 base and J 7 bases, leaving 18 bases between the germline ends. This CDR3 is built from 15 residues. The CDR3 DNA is TGTGCCAGCAGCGTATCGGGCAGGAACTCTCTGGAGCAGTACTTC. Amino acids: CASSVSGRNSLEQYF. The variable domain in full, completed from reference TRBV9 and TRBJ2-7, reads DSGVTQTPKHLITATGQRVTLRCSPRSGDLSVYWYQQSLDQGLQFLIQYYNGEERAKGNILERFSAQQFPDLHSELNLSSLELGDSALYFCASSVSGRNSLEQYFGPGTRLTVT.

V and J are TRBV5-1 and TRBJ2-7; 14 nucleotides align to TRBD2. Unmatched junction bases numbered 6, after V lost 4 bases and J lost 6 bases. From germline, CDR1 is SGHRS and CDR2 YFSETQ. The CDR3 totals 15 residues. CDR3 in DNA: TGCGCCAGCAGCGGGAGACTAGCGGGAGGGAGCGAGCAGTACTTC. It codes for CASSGRLAGGSEQYF.

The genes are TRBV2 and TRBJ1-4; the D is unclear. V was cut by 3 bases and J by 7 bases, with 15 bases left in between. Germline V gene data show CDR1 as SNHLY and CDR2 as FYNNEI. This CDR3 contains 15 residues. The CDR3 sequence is CASSDNNLRGEKLFF. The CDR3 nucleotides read TGTGCCAGCAGTGATAACAACCTCCGCGGTGAAAAACTGTTTTTT.

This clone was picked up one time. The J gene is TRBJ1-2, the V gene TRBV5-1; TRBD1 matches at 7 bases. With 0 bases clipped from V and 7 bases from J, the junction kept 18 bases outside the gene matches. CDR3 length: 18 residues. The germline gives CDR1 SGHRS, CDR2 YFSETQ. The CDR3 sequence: CASSLGGFLKGGQSGYTF. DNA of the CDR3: TGCGCCAGCAGCTTGGGTGGATTTCTTAAAGGGGGCCAGAGTGGCTACACCTTC. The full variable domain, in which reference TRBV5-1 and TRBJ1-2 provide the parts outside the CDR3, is KAGVTQTPRYLIKTRGQQVTLSCSPISGHRSVSWYQQTPGQGLQFLFEYFSETQRNKGNFPGRFSGRQFSNSRSEMNVSTLELGDSALYLCASSLGGFLKGGQSGYTFGSGTRLTVV.

CDR3 residues: CASSYRAGGQPQHF. The CDR3 DNA is TGTGCCAGCAGTTACCGCGCGGGGGGTCAGCCCCAGCATTTT. V gene TRBV6-5 combines with J gene TRBJ1-5; weak D call: TRBD1 (5 bases). With 2 bases removed from V and 6 bases from J, the gap between germline ends came to 11 bases. The germline gives CDR1 MNHEY, CDR2 SVGAGI. This CDR3 has 14 residues.

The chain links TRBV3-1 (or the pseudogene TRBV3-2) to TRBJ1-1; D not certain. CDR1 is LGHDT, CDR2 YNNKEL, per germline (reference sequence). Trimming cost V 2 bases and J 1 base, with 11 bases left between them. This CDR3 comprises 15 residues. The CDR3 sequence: CASSQIGHSNTEAFF. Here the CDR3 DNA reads TGTGCCAGCAGCCAAATCGGCCATTCGAACACTGAAGCTTTCTTT.

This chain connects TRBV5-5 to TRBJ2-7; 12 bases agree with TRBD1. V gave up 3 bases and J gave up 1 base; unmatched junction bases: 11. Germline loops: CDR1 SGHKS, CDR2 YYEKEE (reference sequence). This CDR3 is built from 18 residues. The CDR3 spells CASSSPGQGAKVSYEQYF. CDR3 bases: TGTGCCAGCAGCTCACCGGGACAGGGGGCAAAAGTGTCCTACGAGCAGTACTTC.

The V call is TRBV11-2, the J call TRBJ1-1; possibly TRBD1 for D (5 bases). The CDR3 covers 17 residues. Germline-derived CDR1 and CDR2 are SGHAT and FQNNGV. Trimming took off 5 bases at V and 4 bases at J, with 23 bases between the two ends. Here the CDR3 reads CASSPWQGDNLGTEAFF. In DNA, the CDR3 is TGTGCCAGCAGCCCATGGCAGGGTGACAATTTAGGCACTGAAGCTTTCTTT.

The CDR3 DNA reads TGTGCCAGTAGTCGAGTCGGCCAAGAGACCCAGTACTTC. Its protein product is CASSRVGQETQYF. The chain combines TRBV19 with TRBJ2-5; no definite D call. V lost 5 bases, J lost 1 base, and 8 bases lay in between. The CDR3 has 13 residues. CDR1 is LNHDA and CDR2 is SQIVND in the germline V gene (reference sequence). The complete variable domain, with remaining parts taken from reference TRBV19 and TRBJ2-5, reads DGGITQSPKYLFRKEGQNVTLSCEQNLNHDAMYWYRQDPGQGLRLIYYSQIVNDFQKGDIAEGYSVSREKKESFPLTVTSAQKNPTAFYLCASSRVGQETQYFGPGTRLLVL.

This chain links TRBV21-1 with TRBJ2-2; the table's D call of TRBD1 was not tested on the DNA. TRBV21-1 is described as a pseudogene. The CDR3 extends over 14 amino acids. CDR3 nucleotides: TGTGCCAGCAGGGACAGGGGGTTAGCTGGGGAGCTGTTTTTT. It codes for CASRDRGLAGELFF.

CDR3 sequence: CASRVATDTQYF. CDR3 coding DNA: TGCGCCAGCAGGGTGGCCACAGATACGCAGTATTTT. The rearrangement uses TRBV5-1 and TRBJ2-3; D remains ambiguous. The CDR3 has 12 residues. Germline V gene sequence: CDR1 SGHRS, CDR2 YFSETQ. V lost 5 bases, J lost 2 bases, and 6 bases lay in between.

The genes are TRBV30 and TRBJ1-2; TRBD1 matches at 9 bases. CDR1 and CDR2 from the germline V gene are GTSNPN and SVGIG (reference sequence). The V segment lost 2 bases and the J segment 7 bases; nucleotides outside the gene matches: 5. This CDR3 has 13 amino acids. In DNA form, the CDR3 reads TGTGCCTGGAGTTCTACAGGGGGCTCTGGCTACACCTTC. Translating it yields CAWSSTGGSGYTF. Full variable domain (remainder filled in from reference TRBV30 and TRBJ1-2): SQTIHQWPATLVQPVGSPLSLECTVEGTSNPNLYWYRQAAGRGLQLLFYSVGIGQISSEVPQNLSASRPQDRQFILSSKKLLLSDSGFYLCAWSSTGGSGYTFGSGTRLTVV.

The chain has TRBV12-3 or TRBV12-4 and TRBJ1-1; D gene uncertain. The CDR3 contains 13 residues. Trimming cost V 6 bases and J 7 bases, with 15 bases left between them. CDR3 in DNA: TGTGCCAGCAGCCCCGGGAGGGTTGTTGAAGCTTTCTTT. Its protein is CASSPGRVVEAFF.

The CDR3 spells CASSIREGPHEQYF. In DNA form, the CDR3 reads TGTGCCAGTAGTATCCGGGAGGGCCCACACGAGCAGTACTTC. The rearrangement uses TRBV19 and TRBJ2-7; TRBD2 agrees at 8 bases. J gave up 5 bases and V 3 bases, and 6 bases lay outside the gene matches. Germline V gene lookup returns CDR1 LNHDA and CDR2 SQIVND (reference sequence). The CDR3 loop spans 14 amino acids.

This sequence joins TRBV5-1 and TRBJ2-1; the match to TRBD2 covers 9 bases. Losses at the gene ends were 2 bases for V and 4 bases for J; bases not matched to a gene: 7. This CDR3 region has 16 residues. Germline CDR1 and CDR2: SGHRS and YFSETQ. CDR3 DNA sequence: TGCGCCAGCAGCTTTGCTACTAGCGGGCCTTACAATGAGCAGTTCTTC. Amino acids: CASSFATSGPYNEQFF.

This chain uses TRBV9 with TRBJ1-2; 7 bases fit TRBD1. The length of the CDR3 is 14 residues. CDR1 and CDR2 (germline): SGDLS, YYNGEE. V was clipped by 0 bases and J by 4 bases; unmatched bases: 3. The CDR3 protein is CASSVGEGAYGYTF. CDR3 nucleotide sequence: TGTGCCAGCAGCGTAGGGGAGGGGGCCTATGGCTACACCTTC.

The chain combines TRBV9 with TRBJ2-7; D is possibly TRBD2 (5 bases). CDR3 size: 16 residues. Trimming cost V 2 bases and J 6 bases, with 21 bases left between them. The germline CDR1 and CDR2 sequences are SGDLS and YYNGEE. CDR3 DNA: TGTGCCAGCAGCGTTTCCGCCACGGGAATTCTTGGCGAGCAGTACTTC. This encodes CASSVSATGILGEQYF.

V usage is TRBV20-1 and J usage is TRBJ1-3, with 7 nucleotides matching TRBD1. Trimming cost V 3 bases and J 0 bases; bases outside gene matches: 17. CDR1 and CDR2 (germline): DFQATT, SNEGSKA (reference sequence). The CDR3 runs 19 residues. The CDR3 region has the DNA TGCAGTGCTAGTTCTCTTAAACAGGACAGGTGGAGCTCTGGAAACACCATATATTTT. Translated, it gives CSASSLKQDRWSSGNTIYF.